The clone carrying this T cell receptor beta chain has only a few counts. This sample is part of a study of beta chain features in type 1 diabetes. Isolated RNA was reverse transcribed in full, so expressed TCRB transcripts were sequenced. Assay: immunoSEQ multiplex PCR; the TCRdb copy retains only in-frame clones and omits some. The data contain almost 350,000 clones, 8% of them singletons. Trimming stripped 3 bases from V and 1 base from J, with 8 bases between. CDR3 size: 13 residues. The germline CDR1 and CDR2 sequences are SQVTM and ANQGSEA. The V and J genes are TRBV29-1 and TRBJ2-3; D is ambiguous. The sample was central memory CD4+ T cells from blood. The clonotype originates from a woman aged 18-29 years in good health. CDR3 sequence reads: CSVDIRGTDTQYF. In DNA, the CDR3 is TGCAGCGTTGATATCCGGGGCACAGATACGCAGTATTTT.